The 6 T cell receptor beta chains given below trace back to one sample, sequenced in a study of T-cell reconstitution after alpha-beta-depleted transplantation in children. The TCRbeta library incorporated unique molecular identifiers. TCRdb reanalysed the PCR reads using MiXCR and keeps one entry per CDR3 protein. The table has 350,000 to 450,000 distinct CDR3 sequences, just over 20% seen once. The sample was PBMCs from the stem cell graft donor, taken from the stem cell graft. The receptors derive from a human donor who donated a stem cell graft to a child with acute myeloid leukemia.

This chain joins TRBV28 and TRBJ2-1; TRBD2 matches 13 bases. V lost 5 bases to trimming and J lost 7 bases; unmatched junction nucleotides: 11. This CDR3 contains 17 residues. Germline-derived CDR1 and CDR2 are MDHEN and SYDVKM. The CDR3 region has the DNA TGTGCCAGCAGTAAATATCCTCCGGGACTAGCGGGGAATGAGCAGTTCTTC. It translates to CASSKYPPGLAGNEQFF.

This clonotype was counted many times. This chain connects TRBV12-3 or TRBV12-4 to TRBJ2-7; TRBD2 matches 9 bases. V trimming: 6 bases; J trimming: 0 bases; junction bases outside the gene matches: 3. The CDR3 consists of 14 residues. CDR3 sequence reads: CASRWTSVSYEQYF. Written as DNA, the CDR3 is TGTGCCAGCAGGTGGACTAGCGTCTCCTACGAGCAGTACTTC.

The V call is TRBV6-1, the J call TRBJ2-7, with no clear D. Trimming cost V 6 bases and J 3 bases, with 12 bases left between them. Germline CDR1 is MNHNS and CDR2 is SASEGT. This CDR3 comprises 13 residues. Here the CDR3 DNA reads TGTGCCAGCAGCCCCTCGGGTCGCTACGAGCAGTACTTC. Protein sequence: CASSPSGRYEQYF.

The chain uses TRBV7-9 and TRBJ2-1; 8 nucleotides line up with TRBD1. J lost 4 bases, V lost 5 bases, and 13 bases had no gene match. Germline CDR1 is SEHNR and CDR2 is FQNEAQ (reference sequence). There are 17 residues in the CDR3. CDR3 sequence: CASSPTNSRGHYNEQFF. CDR3 bases: TGTGCCAGCAGCCCCACAAACAGCAGGGGGCATTACAATGAGCAGTTCTTC.

The genes are TRBV12-3 or TRBV12-4 and TRBJ2-1, with D possibly TRBD2 on 6 matching bases. This CDR3 region has 14 residues. With 6 bases removed from V and 3 bases from J, the gap between germline ends came to 12 bases. The CDR3 protein is CASRLTSSYNEQFF. The DNA for the CDR3 is TGTGCCAGCAGACTTACTAGCAGCTACAATGAGCAGTTCTTC.

This sequence joins TRBV29-1 and TRBJ1-2; D is perhaps TRBD1 (6 bases). The germline CDR1 and CDR2 sequences are SQVTM and ANQGSEA. V was trimmed by 4 bases and J by 4 bases, leaving 10 bases between them. The CDR3 consists of 12 residues. CDR3 in amino acids: CSVVGGSYGYTF. The CDR3 DNA sequence: TGCAGCGTTGTCGGGGGCTCCTATGGCTACACCTTC.